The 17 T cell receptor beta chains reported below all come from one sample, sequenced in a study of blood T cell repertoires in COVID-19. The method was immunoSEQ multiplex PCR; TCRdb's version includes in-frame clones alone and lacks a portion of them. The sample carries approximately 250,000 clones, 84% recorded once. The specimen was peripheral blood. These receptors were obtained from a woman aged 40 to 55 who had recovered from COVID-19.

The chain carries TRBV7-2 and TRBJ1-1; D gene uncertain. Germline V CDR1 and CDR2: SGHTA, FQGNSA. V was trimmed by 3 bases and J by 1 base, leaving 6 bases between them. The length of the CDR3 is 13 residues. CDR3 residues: CASSFYGNTEAFF. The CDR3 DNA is TGTGCCAGCAGCTTCTACGGGAACACTGAAGCTTTCTTT.

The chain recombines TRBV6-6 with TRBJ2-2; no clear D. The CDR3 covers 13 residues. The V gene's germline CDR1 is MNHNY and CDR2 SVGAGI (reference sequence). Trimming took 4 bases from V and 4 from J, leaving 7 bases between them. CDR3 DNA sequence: TGTGCCAGCAGTTCCCTCGGCACCGGGGAGCTGTTTTTT. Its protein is CASSSLGTGELFF.

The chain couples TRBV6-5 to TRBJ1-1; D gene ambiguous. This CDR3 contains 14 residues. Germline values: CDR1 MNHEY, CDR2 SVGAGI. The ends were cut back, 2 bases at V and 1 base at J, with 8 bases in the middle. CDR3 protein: CASSYGHQNTEAFF. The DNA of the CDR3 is TGTGCCAGCAGTTACGGGCACCAGAACACTGAAGCTTTCTTT.

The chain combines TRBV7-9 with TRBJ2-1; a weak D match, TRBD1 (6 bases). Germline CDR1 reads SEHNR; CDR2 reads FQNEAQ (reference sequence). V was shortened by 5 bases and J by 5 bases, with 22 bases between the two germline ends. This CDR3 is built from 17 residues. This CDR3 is CASSKGGWAGDDNEQFF. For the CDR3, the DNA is TGTGCCAGCAGCAAAGGGGGTTGGGCAGGGGATGACAATGAGCAGTTCTTC.

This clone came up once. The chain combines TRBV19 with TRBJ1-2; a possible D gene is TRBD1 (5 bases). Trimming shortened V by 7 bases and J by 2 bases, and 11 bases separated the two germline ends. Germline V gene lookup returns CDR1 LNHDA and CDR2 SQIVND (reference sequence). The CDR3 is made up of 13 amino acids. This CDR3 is CASTTAINYGYTF. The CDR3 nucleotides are TGTGCCAGTACGACAGCAATCAACTATGGCTACACCTTC.

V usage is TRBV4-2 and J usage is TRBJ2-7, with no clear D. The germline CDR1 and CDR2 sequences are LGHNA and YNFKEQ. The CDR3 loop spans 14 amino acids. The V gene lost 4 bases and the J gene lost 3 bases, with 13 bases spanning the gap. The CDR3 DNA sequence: TGTGCCAGCAGCCCCGAAGGCGGCTACTACGAGCAGTACTTC. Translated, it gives CASSPEGGYYEQYF.

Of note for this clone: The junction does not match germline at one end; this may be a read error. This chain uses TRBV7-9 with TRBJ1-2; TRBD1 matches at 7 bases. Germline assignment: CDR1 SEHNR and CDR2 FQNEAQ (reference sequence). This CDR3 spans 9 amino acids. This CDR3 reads CASSPGQFF. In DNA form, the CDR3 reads TGTGCCAGCAGCCCGGGACAGTTTTTC. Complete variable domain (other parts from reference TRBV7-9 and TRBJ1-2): DTGVSQNPRHKITKRGQNVTFRCDPISEHNRLYWYRQTLGQGPEFLTYFQNEAQLEKSRLLSDRFSAERPKGSFSTLEIQRTEQGDSAMYLCASSPGQFFGSGTRLTVV.

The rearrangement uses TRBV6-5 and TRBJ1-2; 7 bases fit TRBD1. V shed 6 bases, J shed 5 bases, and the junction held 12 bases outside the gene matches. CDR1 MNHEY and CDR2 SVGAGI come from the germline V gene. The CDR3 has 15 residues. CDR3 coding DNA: TGTGCCAGCAGGTTACAGGGGCAACAACCTTATGGCTACACCTTC. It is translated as CASRLQGQQPYGYTF.

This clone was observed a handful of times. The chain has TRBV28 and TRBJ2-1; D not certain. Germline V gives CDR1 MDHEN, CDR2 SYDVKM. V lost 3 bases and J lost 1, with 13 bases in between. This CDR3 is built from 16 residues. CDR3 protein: CASSFPPGLSYNEQFF. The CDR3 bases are TGTGCCAGCAGTTTCCCCCCCGGGTTATCCTACAATGAGCAGTTCTTC.

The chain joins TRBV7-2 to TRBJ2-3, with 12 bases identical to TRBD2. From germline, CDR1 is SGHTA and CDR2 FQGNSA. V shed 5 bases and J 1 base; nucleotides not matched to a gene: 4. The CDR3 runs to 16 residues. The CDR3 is CASSPRLAGGTDTQYF. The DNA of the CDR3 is TGTGCCAGCAGCCCTCGACTAGCGGGAGGCACAGATACGCAGTATTTT.

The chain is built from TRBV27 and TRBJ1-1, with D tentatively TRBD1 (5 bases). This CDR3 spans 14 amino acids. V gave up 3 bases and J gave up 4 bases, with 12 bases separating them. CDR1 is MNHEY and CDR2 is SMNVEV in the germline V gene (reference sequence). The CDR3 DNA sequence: TGTGCCAGCAGTTTCCTAGGGGTTGGCACTGAAGCTTTCTTT. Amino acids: CASSFLGVGTEAFF.

The CDR3 spells CASSTRDLFYNEQFF. The CDR3 region has the DNA TGTGCCAGCAGCACCCGGGACTTGTTTTACAATGAGCAGTTCTTC. The chain has TRBV7-8 and TRBJ2-1; TRBD2 might be the D (6 bases). Trimming took 5 bases from V and 4 from J, leaving 15 bases between them. The CDR3 runs 15 residues. Germline CDR1 SGHVS, CDR2 FQNEAQ. Full variable domain (outside the CDR3, taken from reference TRBV7-8 and TRBJ2-1): GAGVSQSPRYKVAKRGQDVALRCDPISGHVSLFWYQQALGQGPEFLTYFQNEAQLDKSGLPSDRFFAERPEGSVSTLKIQRTQQEDSAVYLCASSTRDLFYNEQFFGPGTRLTVL.

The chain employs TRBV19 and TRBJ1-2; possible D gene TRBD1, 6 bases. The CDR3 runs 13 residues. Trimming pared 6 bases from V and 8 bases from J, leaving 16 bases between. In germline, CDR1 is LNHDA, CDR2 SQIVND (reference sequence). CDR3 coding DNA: TGTGCCAGTAGCTTGCAGGGGTCCGGGGGCTACACCTTC. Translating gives CASSLQGSGGYTF.

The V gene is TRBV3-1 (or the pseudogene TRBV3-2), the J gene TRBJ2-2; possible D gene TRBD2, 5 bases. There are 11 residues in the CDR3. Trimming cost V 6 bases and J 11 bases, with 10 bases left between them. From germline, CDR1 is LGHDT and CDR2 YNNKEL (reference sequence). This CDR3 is CASREGGELFF. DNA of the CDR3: TGTGCCAGCAGAGAGGGTGGTGAGCTGTTTTTT.

CDR3 sequence reads: CASSIPGEAQYF. In nucleotides, the CDR3 is TGTGCCAGTAGTATCCCCGGGGAGGCCCAGTACTTC. The gene calls are TRBV19 and TRBJ2-5, with a possible D match to TRBD2 (6 bases). CDR1 LNHDA and CDR2 SQIVND come from the germline V gene (reference sequence). The V and J ends lost 3 bases and 9 bases respectively, with 11 bases between them. The CDR3 covers 12 residues.

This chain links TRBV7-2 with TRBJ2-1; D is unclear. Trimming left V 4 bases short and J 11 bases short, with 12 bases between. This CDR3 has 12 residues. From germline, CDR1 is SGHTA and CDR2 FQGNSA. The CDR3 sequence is CASSSYTVQQFF. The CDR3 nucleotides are TGTGCCAGCAGCTCATATACAGTGCAGCAGTTCTTC.

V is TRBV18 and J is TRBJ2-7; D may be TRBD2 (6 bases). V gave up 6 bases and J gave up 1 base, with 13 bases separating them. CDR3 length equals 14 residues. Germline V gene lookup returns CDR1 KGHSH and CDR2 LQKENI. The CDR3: CASSTGVTSYEQYF. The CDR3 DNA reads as TGTGCCAGCTCGACGGGGGTCACATCCTACGAGCAGTACTTC. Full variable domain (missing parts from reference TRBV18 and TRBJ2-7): NAGVMQNPRHLVRRRGQEARLRCSPMKGHSHVYWYRQLPEEGLKFMVYLQKENIIDESGMPKERFSAEFPKEGPSILRIQQVVRGDSAAYFCASSTGVTSYEQYFGPGTRLTVT.